This T cell receptor (beta chain) was documented in a study of T cells in pancreatic ductal adenocarcinoma. In regard to this clone: Its matching antigen is unknown.

The CDR3 contains 13 residues. Germline values: CDR1 SGHVS, CDR2 FNYEAQ. V dropped 1 base and J dropped 7 bases, with 11 bases sitting between them. No neoadjuvant therapy was given to the selected pancreatic ductal adenocarcinoma patients before their surgery. Notes on the study in general: Unique clonotypes were 7.5 to 10-fold more numerous in blood than in tumor.

The assay was immunoSEQ multiplex PCR, and TCRdb's table has in-frame clones only and misses some. The sample has 25,000 to 35,000 clones, approximately 90% seen once; the top ten hold about 2%. The material sequenced was PBMCs. The chain recombines TRBV7-6 with TRBJ2-7, with D hard to call. This receptor was obtained from a human donor with pancreatic ductal adenocarcinoma. Here the CDR3 reads CASSLDSSMEQYF. The CDR3 DNA is TGTGCCAGCAGCTTAGACAGCTCTATGGAGCAGTACTTC.